This TCR beta chain is from a study of beta chain features in type 1 diabetes (dated by TCRdb to the late 2010s). Background on the whole study: Patients and healthy donors did not differ in mean age, gender distribution, total cell number or subset yield. In the study, TCRB repertoires of sorted circulating CD4+ T cell subsets from recently diagnosed type 1 diabetes patients were compared with those of matched healthy donors. A total of approximately 100 million sorted cells were examined across all samples, and the number of cells per subset was strongly correlated with RNA yield. Regulatory and stem cell-like memory subsets were obtained from only 8 patients and about eight healthy donors, while naive and central memory subsets were obtained from all 30 or so donors. Paper-wide results and their limitations: The naive, central memory and regulatory TCRB repertoires appeared to resemble one another more closely among patients than among healthy donors. Only small numbers of individuals were included in the HLA sub-analyses, which left unresolved whether HLA type had any influence on TCRB rearrangement. In all four CD4+ subsets, TCRB CDR3 length was moderately but significantly shorter in type 1 diabetes patients. Because cDNA was sequenced instead of genomic DNA, activated cells with high expression could be over-represented, although the groups did not differ in activation or CD3 levels. Fewer insertions and more nucleotide deletions at VDJ recombination sites were observed in patients with type 1 diabetes, implying thymic rearrangement abnormalities. Shorter templates might be favored by PCR, yet because patient and control samples were amplified and corrected together, any such skew would affect both groups equally.

Concerning this clone itself: The clone's antigen remains unknown. Base qualities were left out, and no much larger clone turns up one base away.

Each donor gave one peripheral blood draw, roughly 110 mL on average, collected into heparinised tubes. A BD FACSAria II and a panel including CD45RO, CCR7, CD25, CD127, CD95 and CD27 were used to sort naive, central memory, regulatory and stem cell-like memory CD4+ T cells. Every sorted population had a purity above 95%. PBMCs were isolated right away by Lymphoprep density gradient centrifugation and were stained directly, without culture. So that batch effects would be minimized, each experiment stained and sorted samples in pairs, pairing one healthy donor with one patient. The entire amount of isolated RNA was reverse transcribed using the High Capacity cDNA Reverse Transcription Kit, so the sequenced TCRB transcripts were expressed ones. Naive, central memory and regulatory T cell samples underwent deep immunoSEQ sequencing, averaging approximately 3.5 million total reads per sample. After sorted cells were lysed in RLT buffer, RNA was extracted with DNase-treated RNeasy Micro or Mini kits, with the choice depending on cell number. To prevent cross-contamination, each cell subset was processed individually, whereas patient and healthy donor samples were processed jointly. Using the immunoSEQ multiplex PCR, TCRB sequences were amplified from cDNA into 87-bp fragments spanning the CDR3 region. Sequencing of the amplicons was done on the Illumina HiSeq platform. The paper's processing steps were these. Synthetic template baselines were used to correct PCR bias computationally, reads within Hamming distance 2 were collapsed together, and singletons that could not be merged were discarded. By aligning reads against IMGT, V, D and J genes, CDR3 length, and insertions or deletions at six rearrangement sites were assigned. Clonotype counts were normalized to sorted cell number within each subset before computing true diversity and Gini coefficients with the tcR R package. The overlap coefficient, calculated on TCRB nucleotide sequences, was used to measure repertoire sharing. Out-of-frame TCRB sequences from naive cells were analyzed to stand in for the pre-selection repertoire. TCRdb obtained this table from immuneACCESS and retained in-frame rearrangements with V and J assigned. These tables miss some clones; where compared with another copy, unresolved V genes account for less than half of the shortfall, and the remainder is unexplained. That table furnishes V, J and clone size, whereas the DNA furnished D and trimming. The sample includes fewer than 500,000 clones, with approximately 15% observed a single time. The ten top clones hold approximately 0.038% of the sample.

Its CDR3 holds 14 amino acids, cysteine through phenylalanine. Here the CDR3 DNA is all that survives: 42 bases in frame from base 1. Trimming removed 1 base from V and 0 bases from J, leaving 6 bases between the germline ends. Sequences SGHDN (CDR1) and FVKESK (CDR2) are obtained from the germline V gene. The sequencing sample was made of naive CD4+ T cells from blood. Read against the paper, the sample's cell subset or site label means: true naive CD4+ T cells. The source of this sequence is a man between 25 and 39 years old in good health. The V and J segments used are TRBV14 and TRBJ2-5; too little of a D gene remains to name it. The DNA sequence reads TGTGCCAGCAGCCAAGGGTGGAACCAAGAGACCCAGTACTTC. This encodes CASSQGWNQETQYF. The CDR3 plus the reference TRBV14 and TRBJ2-5 genes for the other parts give the full variable domain: EAGVTQFPSHSVIEKGQTVTLRCDPISGHDNLYWYRRVMGKEIKFLLHFVKESKQDESGMPNNRFLAERTGGTYSTLKVQPAELEDSGVYFCASSQGWNQETQYFGPGTRLLVL.